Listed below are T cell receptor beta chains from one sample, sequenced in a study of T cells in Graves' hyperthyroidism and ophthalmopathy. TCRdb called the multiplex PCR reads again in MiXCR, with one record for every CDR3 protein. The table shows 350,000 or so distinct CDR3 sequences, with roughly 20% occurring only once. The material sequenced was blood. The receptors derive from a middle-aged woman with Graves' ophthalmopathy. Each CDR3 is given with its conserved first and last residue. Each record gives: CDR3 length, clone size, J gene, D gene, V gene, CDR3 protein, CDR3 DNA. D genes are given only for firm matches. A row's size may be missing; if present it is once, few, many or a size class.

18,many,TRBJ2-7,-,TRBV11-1,CASSGSSGIDPLSYEQYF,TGTGCCAGCAGCGGCTCCTCCGGGATAGATCCTCTCTCCTACGAGCAGTACTTC
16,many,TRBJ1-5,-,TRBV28,CASSFGGKPSNQPQHF,TGTGCCAGCAGTTTTGGGGGGAAACCTAGCAATCAGCCCCAGCATTTT
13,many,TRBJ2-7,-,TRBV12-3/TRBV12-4,CASSLLAGAEQYF,TGTGCCAGCAGTCTACTTGCAGGGGCCGAGCAGTACTTC
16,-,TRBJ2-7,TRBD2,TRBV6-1,CASTSPTSGKSYEQYF,TGTGCCAGCACCTCCCCCACTAGCGGGAAGAGCTACGAGCAGTACTTC
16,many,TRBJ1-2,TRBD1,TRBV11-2,CASSTSGTGYGGGYTF,TGTGCCAGCAGCACGTCCGGGACAGGGTATGGGGGTGGCTACACCTTC
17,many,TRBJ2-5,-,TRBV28,CASSELRPGTRLWTQYF,TGTGCCAGCAGTGAACTTCGTCCCGGGACTCGTCTTTGGACCCAGTACTTC
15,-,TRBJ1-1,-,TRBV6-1,CASSEDRNQNTEAFF,TGTGCCAGCAGTGAGGACAGAAACCAGAACACTGAAGCTTTCTTT
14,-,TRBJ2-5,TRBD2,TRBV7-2,CASSLRRGAETQYF,TGTGCCAGCAGCTTACGGCGGGGGGCGGAGACCCAGTACTTC
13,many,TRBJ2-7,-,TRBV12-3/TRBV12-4,CASSFGFSYEQYF,TGTGCCAGCAGTTTTGGGTTCTCCTACGAGCAGTACTTC
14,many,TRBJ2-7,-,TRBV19,CARIRVYDSYEQYF,TGTGCCAGGATTAGGGTCTACGACTCCTACGAGCAGTACTTC
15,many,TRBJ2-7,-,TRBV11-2,CASSLEARVSYEQYF,TGTGCCAGCAGCTTAGAGGCCAGGGTCTCCTACGAGCAGTACTTC
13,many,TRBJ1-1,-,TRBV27,CASSNSVTGQAFF,TGTGCCAGCAGTAATAGTGTTACAGGGCAGGCTTTCTTT
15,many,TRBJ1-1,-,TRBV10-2,CASSEGFDGDTEAFF,TGCGCCAGCAGTGAGGGGTTCGACGGGGACACTGAAGCTTTCTTT